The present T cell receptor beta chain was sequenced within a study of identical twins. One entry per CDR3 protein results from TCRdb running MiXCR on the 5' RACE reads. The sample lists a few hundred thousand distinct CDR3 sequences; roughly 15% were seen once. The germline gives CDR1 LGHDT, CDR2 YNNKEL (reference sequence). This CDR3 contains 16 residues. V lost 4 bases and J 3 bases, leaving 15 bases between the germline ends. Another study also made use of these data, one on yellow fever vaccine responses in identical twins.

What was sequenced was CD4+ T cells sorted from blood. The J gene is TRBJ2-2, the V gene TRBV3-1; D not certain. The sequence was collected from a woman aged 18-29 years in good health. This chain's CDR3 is CASSLRRWVDTGELFF. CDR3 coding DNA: TGTGCCAGCAGCCTAAGACGCTGGGTGGACACCGGGGAGCTGTTTTTT.